Below are 10 T cell receptor beta chains sequenced from a single sample in a study of CD8+ T cells in alopecia areata. Extracted RNA was reverse transcribed into cDNA, the sequencing template. Profiling relied on immunoSEQ multiplex PCR, and the TCRdb table lists in-frame clones only, not all of them. This repertoire shows tens of thousands of clones, roughly three fifths found once; its top ten account for approximately 15%. This specimen consisted of CD8+ T cells sorted from blood, obtained at week 0. These receptors came from a human donor with alopecia areata.

This chain connects TRBV29-1 to TRBJ2-3; a possible D gene is TRBD2 (6 bases). This CDR3 contains 17 residues. Per germline, CDR1 SQVTM and CDR2 ANQGSEA. The V end was cut by 2 bases, the J end by 0 bases, with 18 bases between. For the CDR3, the DNA is TGCAGCGTTGAATCACGATTTAGCGGTACAAGCACAGATACGCAGTATTTT. This gives the protein CSVESRFSGTSTDTQYF.

This clone was found once. The rearrangement joins TRBV29-1 to TRBJ2-3, with 10 bases that match TRBD1. J lost 8 bases, V lost 5 bases, and 10 bases had no gene match. This CDR3 has 14 residues. From germline, CDR1 is SQVTM and CDR2 ANQGSEA. The CDR3 region is CSVKTGTGVGTQYF. The CDR3 DNA is TGCAGCGTTAAGACCGGGACAGGGGTTGGTACGCAGTATTTT.

This clone has more than one count but fewer than ten. Additional DNA sequences in this sample encode the identical CDR3. As DNA, the CDR3 is TGCGCCAGCAGCCAAGACGGAAACACTGAAGCTTTCTTT. The encoded protein is CASSQDGNTEAFF. This rearrangement joins TRBV4-3 to TRBJ1-1; no clear D gene. V was clipped by 0 bases and J by 2 bases, with 4 bases between them. Germline CDR1 reads LGHNA; CDR2 reads YSLEER. This CDR3 comprises 13 residues.

This chain uses TRBV27 with TRBJ2-7; 12 nucleotides agree with TRBD1. Germline CDR1 is MNHEY and CDR2 is SMNVEV (reference sequence). J was trimmed by 6 bases and V by 5 bases; bases with no gene match: 11. The length of the CDR3 is 16 residues. In nucleotides, the CDR3 is TGTGCCAGCAGTCCCCAACCCGGGACAGGGGGCCCCGAGCAGTACTTC. Protein: CASSPQPGTGGPEQYF.

The genes are TRBV19 and TRBJ1-5; D is undetermined. There are 14 residues in the CDR3. The V gene's germline CDR1 is LNHDA and CDR2 SQIVND (reference sequence). V was shortened by 1 base and J by 4 bases, with 8 bases between the two germline ends. This CDR3 reads CASSIGNGNQPQHF. DNA for the CDR3: TGTGCCAGTAGTATAGGTAATGGGAATCAGCCCCAGCATTTT.

The gene calls are TRBV2 and TRBJ1-2; D unresolved. The CDR3 is made up of 15 amino acids. Trimming took 3 bases from V and 2 from J, leaving 13 bases between them. Germline V gene data show CDR1 as SNHLY and CDR2 as FYNNEI. The DNA of the CDR3 is TGTGCCAGCAGTGACCCCACGGAGACAAACTATGGCTACACCTTC. Translation: CASSDPTETNYGYTF. The full variable domain, with the rest looked up from reference TRBV2 and TRBJ1-2, is EPEVTQTPSHQVTQMGQEVILRCVPISNHLYFYWYRQILGQKVEFLVSFYNNEISEKSEIFDDQFSVERPDGSNFTLKIRSTKLEDSAMYFCASSDPTETNYGYTFGSGTRLTVV.

The genes are TRBV30 and TRBJ1-2, with no clear D. V was pared by 3 bases and J by 3 bases, with 8 bases between. Germline-derived CDR1 and CDR2 are GTSNPN and SVGIG (reference sequence). This CDR3 has 12 amino acids. Here the CDR3 reads CAWRGLDYGYTF. CDR3 DNA sequence: TGTGCCTGGAGGGGCCTCGACTATGGCTACACCTTC.

The V gene is TRBV7-9, the J gene TRBJ2-7, with 7 positions matching TRBD2. V trimming: 5 bases; J trimming: 3 bases; junction bases outside the gene matches: 10. This CDR3 is built from 15 residues. Germline CDR1 is SEHNR and CDR2 is FQNEAQ (reference sequence). The CDR3 nucleotides read TGTGCCAGCAGCCCACCGGGGAGGGTAAACTACGAGCAGTACTTC. As protein: CASSPPGRVNYEQYF.

The rearrangement links TRBV13 to TRBJ1-2, with a possible D match to TRBD1 (5 bases). The CDR3 sequence is 14 residues long. V was clipped by 0 bases and J by 8 bases, with 13 bases between them. Germline lookup yields CDR1 PRHDT and CDR2 FYEKMQ (reference sequence). DNA of the CDR3: TGTGCCAGCAGCTTAGGCCGGCAGGGTGGGGGCTACACCTTC. Translation: CASSLGRQGGGYTF. The whole variable domain, filled in from reference TRBV13 and TRBJ1-2, reads AAGVIQSPRHLIKEKRETATLKCYPIPRHDTVYWYQQGPGQDPQFLISFYEKMQSDKGSIPDRFSAQQFSDYHSELNMSSLELGDSALYFCASSLGRQGGGYTFGSGTRLTVV.

V gene TRBV5-1 combines with J gene TRBJ2-3; D may be TRBD1 (6 bases). This CDR3 has 14 residues. Trimming stripped 1 base from V and 1 base from J, with 7 bases between. Germline V gives CDR1 SGHRS, CDR2 YFSETQ. The CDR3 here is CASSLTGRTDTQYF. CDR3 bases: TGCGCCAGCAGCTTGACAGGGCGCACAGATACGCAGTATTTT.